Each of the 29 T cell receptor beta chains below was sequenced from the same sample in a study of T cell clonality in common variable immunodeficiency. Whole-study findings and limits: Common variable immunodeficiency TCR beta sequences reportedly had fewer deletions and N-nucleotide insertions.

Data came from immunoSEQ multiplex PCR; TCRdb stores just in-frame clones and leaves some out. This repertoire lists around 30,000 clones without singletons; about 29% sits in the top ten. Their specific antigens are unknown. Sample: peripheral blood mononuclear cells. The receptor source for this set is a human donor with common variable immunodeficiency.

This clone was seen at least ten times. The read terminates 3 residues before the CDR3 end, so the remaining end is supplied by the germline J gene. V usage is TRBV9 and J usage is TRBJ1-2; D not certain. The germline V gene encodes CDR1 SGDLS and CDR2 YYNGEE. This CDR3 has 17 amino acids. The sequenced part of the CDR3 DNA is TGTGCCAGCAGCGTCTACCTCCGGGTACGAGCCGCGGAAGGC. It encodes CASSVYLRVRAAEG. The complete CDR3 sequence is CASSVYLRVRAAEGYTF. The full variable domain, completed using reference TRBV9 and TRBJ1-2, is DSGVTQTPKHLITATGQRVTLRCSPRSGDLSVYWYQQSLDQGLQFLIQYYNGEERAKGNILERFSAQQFPDLHSELNLSSLELGDSALYFCASSVYLRVRAAEGYTFGSGTRLTVV.

This clone was observed a handful of times. Read sequence stops 3 residues before the CDR3 end, and the germline J gene provides the missing end. The chain recombines TRBV7-9 with TRBJ2-5; D may be TRBD2 (6 bases). CDR3 length: 14 residues. V lost 4 bases and J 3 bases, leaving 12 bases between the germline ends. Germline CDR1 reads SEHNR; CDR2 reads FQNEAQ (reference sequence). The CDR3 DNA, read in part, is TGTGCCAGCAGCTGGGCGGGGAGAAAAGAGACC. This gives the protein CASSWAGRKET. Given in full, the CDR3 is CASSWAGRKETQYF.

In its sample, this clone is large. The read halts 3 residues ahead of the CDR3 end, with the missing end drawn from the germline J gene. V and J are TRBV12-3 or TRBV12-4 and TRBJ1-5, with D unresolved. V lost 5 bases and J lost 1, with 6 bases in between. CDR3 length equals 13 residues. This CDR3 reads CASSPQSNQPQHF. CDR3 bases read: TGTGCCAGCAGTCCCCAGAGCAATCAGCCC.

This clone showed up many times. The missing CDR3 end, 3 residues past where the read stops, is filled in from the germline J gene. The chain joins TRBV7-3 to TRBJ2-5; D is perhaps TRBD2 (6 bases). The germline V and J ends were trimmed by 5 bases and 5 bases, with 12 bases remaining between them. The CDR3 is 13 amino acids. From germline, CDR1 is SGHTA and CDR2 FQGTGA. CDR3 sequence: CASSQGRGETQYF. The sequenced CDR3 bases are TGTGCCAGCAGCCAAGGTCGGGGGGAGACC.

There are many counts of this clone. The CDR3 end falls 3 residues outside the read, so it is completed with the germline J gene. The chain joins TRBV5-6 to TRBJ2-3; TRBD2 matches at 9 bases. The CDR3 is 14 amino acids. Per germline, CDR1 SGHDT and CDR2 YYEEEE. J lost 7 bases, V lost 6 bases, and 9 bases had no gene match. The CDR3 is CASTRAGGMNTQYF. The part of the CDR3 DNA that was read is TGTGCCAGCACCCGTGCGGGAGGGATGAATACG.

This clone appeared many times. The read halts 3 residues ahead of the CDR3 end, with the missing end drawn from the germline J gene. The chain has TRBV29-1 and TRBJ1-1, with 7 bases that match TRBD1. J lost 0 bases, V lost 5 bases, and 15 bases had no gene match. From germline, CDR1 is SQVTM and CDR2 ANQGSEA. This CDR3 region has 17 residues. CDR3 DNA, as far as it was read: TGCAGCGTTCCCCCCCGAAATTCGGGACAGATGAACACTGAA. It specifies CSVPPRNSGQMNTE. The entire CDR3 sequence reads CSVPPRNSGQMNTEAFF.

In its sample, this clone was seen many times. The read ends 3 residues before the CDR3 terminus; that terminus is restored from the germline J gene. This chain uses TRBV4-1 with TRBJ2-3; TRBD2 is a possible D gene (5 bases). This CDR3 has 12 amino acids. The germline V gene has CDR1 MGHRA and CDR2 YSYEKL. Trimming took off 4 bases at V and 4 bases at J, with 6 bases between the two ends. The CDR3 is CASSRGSDTQYF. The CDR3 bases that were read are TGCGCCAGCAGCCGCGGGTCAGATACG.

This clone was seen at least ten times. The missing CDR3 end, 3 residues past where the read stops, is filled in from the germline J gene. The rearrangement links TRBV29-1 to TRBJ2-7; possibly TRBD1 for D (6 bases). The CDR3 runs to 10 residues. Germline assignment: CDR1 SQVTM and CDR2 ANQGSEA. V dropped 7 bases and J dropped 5 bases, with 9 bases sitting between them. The covered CDR3 bases are TGCAGCGCCGGGACAAACGAG. Translating it yields CSAGTNE. The entire CDR3 protein is CSAGTNEQYF.

Concerning this clone itself: The read falls 3 residues short of the CDR3 end, and the missing part is taken from the germline J gene. The gene calls are TRBV18 and TRBJ1-1; D is unresolved. This CDR3 is built from 16 residues. V was pared by 2 bases and J by 3 bases, with 16 bases between. Germline CDR1 and CDR2: KGHSH and LQKENI. Incomplete CDR3 DNA: TGTGCCAGCTCACCATTCGGACCGGGCGGGTACACTGAA. This sequence encodes CASSPFGPGGYTE. From start to end, the CDR3 is CASSPFGPGGYTEAFF.

This clone was picked up a small number of times. The read stops 3 residues short of the end of the CDR3; the missing end is completed from the germline J gene. This sequence joins TRBV5-1 and TRBJ2-5; D is ambiguous. Germline lookup yields CDR1 SGHRS and CDR2 YFSETQ. The CDR3 is 12 amino acids. Trimming removed 0 bases at V and 4 bases at J, with 4 bases between. The CDR3 loop is CASSLDRETQYF. CDR3 bases read: TGCGCCAGCAGCTTGGATCGAGAGACC.

Remarks on this clone: The read terminates 3 residues ahead of where the CDR3 ends, so the germline J gene completes it. This sequence joins TRBV2 and TRBJ2-5; D is unresolved. Germline CDR1 reads SNHLY; CDR2 reads FYNNEI. CDR3 length: 11 residues. The sequenced CDR3 bases are TGTGCCAGCACCACAGAAATTACC. Translated, it gives CASTTEIT. The whole CDR3 protein reads CASTTEITQYF. Drawing the rest from reference TRBV2 and TRBJ2-5, the complete variable domain is EPEVTQTPSHQVTQMGQEVILRCVPISNHLYFYWYRQILGQKVEFLVSFYNNEISEKSEIFDDQFSVERPDGSNFTLKIRSTKLEDSAMYFCASTTEITQYFGPGTRLLVL.

As concerns this clone: Read coverage stops 3 residues before the CDR3 terminus; the germline J gene supplies the remainder. The chain carries TRBV7-3 and TRBJ2-1; D is perhaps TRBD1 or TRBD2 (5 bases each). V was cut by 4 bases and J by 5 bases, with 24 bases left in between. CDR3 length: 18 amino acids. From germline, CDR1 is SGHTA and CDR2 FQGTGA. CDR3 DNA (partial): TGTGCCAGCAGCTACTTTCTAGGGGTTGGGGTGAGGGACAATGAG. This sequence encodes CASSYFLGVGVRDNE. The whole CDR3 sequence reads CASSYFLGVGVRDNEQFF.

This clone was seen only a few times. The junction departs from germline at one end; a sequencing error may be responsible. The read stops 3 residues short of the end of the CDR3; the missing end is completed from the germline J gene. The chain carries TRBV23-1 and TRBJ1-5; the match to TRBD1 covers 8 bases. TRBV23-1 is given ORF status, its function remaining uncertain. The CDR3 sequence is 18 residues long. CDR3 DNA, as far as it was read: TGCGCCAGCATTCAAAGCCAAAAAGGGGGGACAGGTAATCAGCCC. Its protein is CASIQSQKGGTGNQP. The whole CDR3 sequence is CASIQSQKGGTGNQPQHF.

This clone has only a few counts. The read stops 3 residues short of the end of the CDR3; the missing end is completed from the germline J gene. The rearrangement uses TRBV6-2 or TRBV6-3 and TRBJ2-2, with D maybe TRBD1 (6 bases). Germline assignment: CDR1 MNHEY and CDR2 SVGEGT. This CDR3 is 13 amino acids long. The V end was cut by 7 bases, the J end by 7 bases, with 13 bases between. This chain's CDR3 is CASTARGFGELFF. CDR3 DNA, as far as it was read: TGTGCCAGCACCGCGAGGGGGTTCGGGGAG.

This clone showed up many times. The missing CDR3 end, 3 residues past where the read stops, is filled in from the germline J gene. V and J are TRBV5-1 and TRBJ2-5; 12 nucleotides align to TRBD1. The CDR3 length is 15 residues. The germline V gene has CDR1 SGHRS and CDR2 YFSETQ. J gave up 5 bases and V 2 bases, and 4 bases lay outside the gene matches. CDR3 in amino acids: CASSFGTGGRETQYF. The DNA read from the CDR3 is TGCGCCAGCAGCTTCGGGACAGGGGGCCGGGAGACC.

This clone was found a few times. The CDR3 end is not reached by the read, which stops 3 residues before it; the germline J gene fills it in. The V gene is TRBV7-8, the J gene TRBJ2-7, with 9 nucleotides matching TRBD1. V shed 5 bases and J 2 bases; nucleotides not matched to a gene: 7. This CDR3 is built from 15 residues. CDR1 and CDR2 from the germline V gene are SGHVS and FQNEAQ. CDR3: CASSLRTGAPYEQYF. CDR3 bases read: TGTGCCAGCAGCCTCCGGACAGGGGCCCCCTACGAG.

As concerns this clone: With the read ending 3 residues before the CDR3 end, the germline J gene is used to fill in that end. The J gene is TRBJ2-5, the V gene TRBV18; D not resolved. Germline assignment: CDR1 KGHSH and CDR2 LQKENI. The CDR3 has 16 amino acids. Trimming stripped 3 bases from V and 5 bases from J, with 19 bases between. Here the CDR3 reads CASSPLYDLPPETQYF. CDR3 DNA (partial): TGTGCCAGCTCACCCCTGTATGACTTGCCGCCGGAGACC.

The CDR3 here is CASSFTYYNEQFF. CDR3 DNA, as far as it was read: TGTGCCAGCAGCTTTACCTACTACAATGAG. The chain has TRBV7-9 and TRBJ2-1; D ambiguous. The CDR3 end lies 3 residues beyond the end of the read and is filled in from the germline J gene. Germline CDR1 SEHNR, CDR2 FQNEAQ (reference sequence). The CDR3 is 13 residues long. V gave up 3 bases and J gave up 3 bases, with 6 bases separating them.

This clone showed up many times. At one end, the junction sequence differs from germline, possibly due to a read error. The CDR3 end is not reached by the read, which stops 3 residues before it; the germline J gene fills it in. The rearrangement joins TRBV12-3 or TRBV12-4 to TRBJ1-6, with D possibly matching TRBD1 (6 bases). This CDR3 has 14 amino acids. The part of the CDR3 DNA that was read is TGTGCCAGCAGCTTAGGTGGGGGCTATTCACCC. Amino acid sequence: CASSLGGGYSP. The complete CDR3 reads CASSLGGGYSPLHF.

As for this clone: The read terminates 3 residues before the CDR3 end, so the remaining end is supplied by the germline J gene. The chain links TRBV7-9 to TRBJ2-7; a weak D match, TRBD2 (5 bases). V lost 3 bases and J 0 bases, leaving 12 bases between the germline ends. The CDR3 contains 15 residues. Per the germline V gene, CDR1 is SEHNR and CDR2 is FQNEAQ (reference sequence). Incomplete CDR3 DNA: TGTGCCAGCAGCTTTACCCTCGGGGTCTCCTACGAG. This encodes CASSFTLGVSYE. The whole CDR3 sequence reads CASSFTLGVSYEQYF.

This clone was counted only a few times. Read data end 3 residues before the CDR3 end; the end is taken from the germline J gene. This sequence joins TRBV7-6 and TRBJ2-7, with D unclear. CDR3 length: 14 residues. Between the trimmed V and J ends, which lost 5 bases and 0 bases, there was a span of 11 bases. The germline V gene has CDR1 SGHVS and CDR2 FNYEAQ. The DNA read from the CDR3 is TGTGCCAGCAGCCCGAGGTCTAGCTCCTACGAG. Translating it yields CASSPRSSSYE. The CDR3, in full, reads CASSPRSSSYEQYF. Drawing the rest from reference TRBV7-6 and TRBJ2-7, the complete variable domain is GAGVSQSPRYKVTKRGQDVALRCDPISGHVSLYWYRQALGQGPEFLTYFNYEAQQDKSGLPNDRFSAERPEGSISTLTIQRTEQRDSAMYRCASSPRSSSYEQYFGPGTRLTVT.

CDR3 DNA, as far as it was read: TGTGCCAGCAGCACAAGGACAGGGGGCGAG. Encoded protein: CASSTRTGGE. The CDR3 in its entirety is CASSTRTGGEQYF. This rearrangement joins TRBV7-2 to TRBJ2-7; 10 nucleotides line up with TRBD1. The read finishes 3 residues shy of the CDR3 end, and the germline J gene is used to complete it. This CDR3 contains 13 residues. The V gene's germline CDR1 is SGHTA and CDR2 FQGNSA. After removal of 5 bases from V and 6 bases from J, the junction contained 4 bases not matched to a gene.

Many counts were recorded for this clone. With the read ending 3 residues before the CDR3 end, the germline J gene is used to fill in that end. The V call is TRBV19, the J call TRBJ2-1, with 14 positions matching TRBD2. J gave up 8 bases and V 8 bases, and 17 bases lay outside the gene matches. Germline V lookup: CDR1 LNHDA, CDR2 SQIVND (reference sequence). The CDR3 length is 18 residues. The DNA read from the CDR3 is TGTGCCAGTGGGAAACCGAGACTAGCGGGAGGGCCATCGGATGAG. It specifies CASGKPRLAGGPSDE. The complete CDR3 protein is CASGKPRLAGGPSDEQFF. The full variable domain, with the rest looked up from reference TRBV19 and TRBJ2-1, is DGGITQSPKYLFRKEGQNVTLSCEQNLNHDAMYWYRQDPGQGLRLIYYSQIVNDFQKGDIAEGYSVSREKKESFPLTVTSAQKNPTAFYLCASGKPRLAGGPSDEQFFGPGTRLTVL.

This clone was counted ten times or more. The read terminates 3 residues ahead of where the CDR3 ends, so the germline J gene completes it. The V call is TRBV2, the J call TRBJ2-1; TRBD2 aligns across 7 bases. This CDR3 contains 17 residues. Trimming took 7 bases from V and 6 from J; bases not matched to a gene: 18. The V gene's germline CDR1 is SNHLY and CDR2 FYNNEI. CDR3 DNA (partial): TGTGCCAGCAAACCAACCCCATACCCAGCGGGGATCAATGAG. The encoded protein is CASKPTPYPAGINE. The entire CDR3 is CASKPTPYPAGINEQFF.

This clone was found a few times. The CDR3 DNA, read in part, is TGTGCCAGCTCCCTAGGGGGACAGGGCTATCAGACC. Protein: CASSLGGQGYQT. The full CDR3 protein reads CASSLGGQGYQTQYF. This rearrangement joins TRBV18 to TRBJ2-5; TRBD1 matches 9 bases. The read finishes 3 residues shy of the CDR3 end, and the germline J gene is used to complete it. The CDR3 contains 15 residues. From germline, CDR1 is KGHSH and CDR2 LQKENI. V trimming: 6 bases; J trimming: 6 bases; junction bases outside the gene matches: 11.

This clone was counted at least ten times. The read terminates 3 residues before the CDR3 end, so the remaining end is supplied by the germline J gene. V is TRBV7-2 and J is TRBJ1-6; D is undetermined. Germline V gives CDR1 SGHTA, CDR2 FQGNSA. The CDR3 spans 12 residues. The CDR3 DNA, read in part, is TGTGCCAGCAGCTTAGAGACTGCTCCC. This translates into CASSLETAP. In full, the CDR3 reads CASSLETAPLHF.

This clone was counted between two and nine times. A read error may produce the germline difference seen at one junction end. The sequence runs out 3 residues before the end of the CDR3; the remainder is reconstructed from the germline J gene. The V call is TRBV6-1, the J call TRBJ2-5; 8 nucleotides align to TRBD1. The germline CDR1 and CDR2 sequences are MNHNS and SASEGT. The CDR3 has 15 residues. Incomplete CDR3 DNA: TGTGCCAGCAGAGAAGCAGGGGGCGATGAAGGGACC. Protein: CASREAGGDEGT. The CDR3 in full is CASREAGGDEGTQYF.

To note about this clone: The CDR3 is cut off 3 residues early in the read; its end comes from the germline J gene. The rearrangement joins TRBV5-1 to TRBJ1-1, with 10 bases lining up with TRBD1. Germline V gene data show CDR1 as SGHRS and CDR2 as YFSETQ. The length of the CDR3 is 15 residues. V shed 0 bases, J shed 6 bases, and the junction held 5 bases outside the gene matches. The DNA read from the CDR3 is TGCGCCAGCAGCTTGGCACGGGACAGGGGAGCTGAA. Translating gives CASSLARDRGAE. The entire CDR3 protein reads CASSLARDRGAEAFF. Full variable domain (missing parts from reference TRBV5-1 and TRBJ1-1): KAGVTQTPRYLIKTRGQQVTLSCSPISGHRSVSWYQQTPGQGLQFLFEYFSETQRNKGNFPGRFSGRQFSNSRSEMNVSTLELGDSALYLCASSLARDRGAEAFFGQGTRLTVV.

The sample holds a few counts of this clone. Coverage ceases 3 residues before the CDR3 finishes, and the germline J gene fills in the end. This chain connects TRBV30 to TRBJ2-3; D remains ambiguous. There are 11 residues in the CDR3. V lost 0 bases, J lost 5 bases, and 3 bases lay in between. The germline CDR1 and CDR2 sequences are GTSNPN and SVGIG (reference sequence). The CDR3 DNA, read in part, is TGTGCCTGGAGTGTACAAGATACG. This sequence encodes CAWSVQDT. The complete CDR3 protein is CAWSVQDTQYF.